The clone carrying this T cell receptor (beta chain) occurred many times. TCRdb redid the calling of the 5' RACE reads with MiXCR, one entry per CDR3 protein. Among over 20,000 distinct CDR3 sequences listed, 5.5% were seen once. This sample is part of a study of T cells after yellow fever vaccination. On the study more broadly: SMART-Seq v4 Ultra Low Input handled preparation of low-cell-number fractions.

CDR3 size: 16 residues. The V segment lost 0 bases and the J segment 4 bases; nucleotides outside the gene matches: 2. The V gene's germline CDR1 is SGHRS and CDR2 YFSETQ. Study-wide results and caveats: Sequencing of sorted memory subsets on day 0 failed to detect almost all vaccine-responding clonotypes. The study re-detected most primary-vaccination clones after the booster (around 96% CD4, approximately 87% CD8). CD4 and CD8 compartments shared a small share of clonotypes.

The receptor's source is a man aged 25-45 years who received the YFV17D yellow fever vaccine. Sequencing was performed on PBMCs, either bulk or a sorted T-cell subset (CD4+, CD8+, memory, or dextramer-sorted; not recorded which), taken 15 days after the yellow fever booster vaccination. The chain combines TRBV5-1 with TRBJ2-7; 15 positions agree with TRBD2. This chain's CDR3 is CASSLAGTSGGYEQYF. DNA of the CDR3: TGCGCCAGCAGCTTGGCCGGGACTAGCGGGGGGTACGAGCAGTACTTC.